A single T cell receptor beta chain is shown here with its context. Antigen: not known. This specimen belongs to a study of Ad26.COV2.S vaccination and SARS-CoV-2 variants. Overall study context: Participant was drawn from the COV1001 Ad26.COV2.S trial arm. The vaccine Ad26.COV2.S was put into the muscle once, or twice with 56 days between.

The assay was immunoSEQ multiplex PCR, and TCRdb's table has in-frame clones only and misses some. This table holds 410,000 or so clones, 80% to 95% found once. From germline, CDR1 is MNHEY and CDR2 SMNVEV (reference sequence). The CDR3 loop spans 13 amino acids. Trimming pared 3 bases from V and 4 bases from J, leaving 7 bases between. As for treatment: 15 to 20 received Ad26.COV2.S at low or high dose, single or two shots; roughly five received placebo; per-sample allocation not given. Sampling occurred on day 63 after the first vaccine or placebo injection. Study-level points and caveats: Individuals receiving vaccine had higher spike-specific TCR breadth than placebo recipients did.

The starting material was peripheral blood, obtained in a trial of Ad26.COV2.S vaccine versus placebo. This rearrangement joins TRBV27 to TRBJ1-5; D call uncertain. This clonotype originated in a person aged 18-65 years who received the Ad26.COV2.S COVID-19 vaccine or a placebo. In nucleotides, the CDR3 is TGTGCCAGCAGTTTCCGGGAGAATCAGCCCCAGCATTTT. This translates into CASSFRENQPQHF.